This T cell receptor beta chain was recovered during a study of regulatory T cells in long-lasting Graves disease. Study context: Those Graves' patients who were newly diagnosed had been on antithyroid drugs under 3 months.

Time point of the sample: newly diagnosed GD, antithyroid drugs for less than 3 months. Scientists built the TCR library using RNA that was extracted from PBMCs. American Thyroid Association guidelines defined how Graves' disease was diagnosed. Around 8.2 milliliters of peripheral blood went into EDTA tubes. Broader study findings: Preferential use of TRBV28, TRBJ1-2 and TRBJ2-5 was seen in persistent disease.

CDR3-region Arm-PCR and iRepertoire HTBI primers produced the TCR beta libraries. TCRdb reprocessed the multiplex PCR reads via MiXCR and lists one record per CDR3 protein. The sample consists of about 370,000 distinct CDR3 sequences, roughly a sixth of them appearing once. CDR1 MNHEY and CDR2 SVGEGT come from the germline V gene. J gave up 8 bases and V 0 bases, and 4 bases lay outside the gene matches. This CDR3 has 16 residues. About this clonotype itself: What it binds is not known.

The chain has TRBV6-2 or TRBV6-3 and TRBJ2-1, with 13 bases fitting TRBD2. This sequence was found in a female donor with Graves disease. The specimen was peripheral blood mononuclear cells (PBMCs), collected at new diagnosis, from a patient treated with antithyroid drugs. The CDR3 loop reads CASSYSLAGGLDEQFF. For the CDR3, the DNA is TGTGCCAGCAGTTACTCACTAGCGGGGGGGCTCGATGAGCAGTTCTTC.